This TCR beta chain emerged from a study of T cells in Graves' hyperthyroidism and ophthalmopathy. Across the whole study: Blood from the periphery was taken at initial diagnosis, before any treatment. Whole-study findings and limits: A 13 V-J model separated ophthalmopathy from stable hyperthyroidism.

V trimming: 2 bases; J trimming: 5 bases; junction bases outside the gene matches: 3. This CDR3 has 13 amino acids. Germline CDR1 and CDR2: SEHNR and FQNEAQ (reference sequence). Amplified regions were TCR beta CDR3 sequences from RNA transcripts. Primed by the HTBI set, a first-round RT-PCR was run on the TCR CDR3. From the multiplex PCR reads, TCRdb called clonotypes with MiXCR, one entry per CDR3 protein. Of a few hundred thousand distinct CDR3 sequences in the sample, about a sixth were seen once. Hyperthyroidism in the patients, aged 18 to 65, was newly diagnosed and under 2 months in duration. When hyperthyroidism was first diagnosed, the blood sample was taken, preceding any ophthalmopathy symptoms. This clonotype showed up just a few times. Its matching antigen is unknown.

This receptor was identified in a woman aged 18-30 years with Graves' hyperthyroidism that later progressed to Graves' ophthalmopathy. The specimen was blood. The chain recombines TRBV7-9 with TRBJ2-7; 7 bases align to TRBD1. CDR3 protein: CASSLNRGHEQYF. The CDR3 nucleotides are TGTGCCAGCAGCTTAAACAGGGGTCACGAGCAGTACTTC.